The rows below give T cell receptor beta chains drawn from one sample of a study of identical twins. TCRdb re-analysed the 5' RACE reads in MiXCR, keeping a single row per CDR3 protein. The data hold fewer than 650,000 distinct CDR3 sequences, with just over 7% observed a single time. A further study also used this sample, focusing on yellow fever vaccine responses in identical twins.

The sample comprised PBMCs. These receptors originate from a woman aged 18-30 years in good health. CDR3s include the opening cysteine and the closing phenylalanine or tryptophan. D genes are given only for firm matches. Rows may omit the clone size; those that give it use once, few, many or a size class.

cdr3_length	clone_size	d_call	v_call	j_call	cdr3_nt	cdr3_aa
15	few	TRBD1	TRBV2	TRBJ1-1	TGTGCCAGCAGTTCTCAACAGGGGGGTAGCACTGAAGCTTTCTTT	CASSSQQGGSTEAFF
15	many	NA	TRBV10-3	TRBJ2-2	TGTGCCATCAGTGGGGAGGCCCCGAACACCGGGGAGCTGTTTTTT	CAISGEAPNTGELFF
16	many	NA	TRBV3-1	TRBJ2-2	TGTGCCAGCAGCCAAGATCCCGGACAGAACACCGGGGAGCTGTTTTTT	CASSQDPGQNTGELFF
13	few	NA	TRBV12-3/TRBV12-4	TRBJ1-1	TGTGCCAGCAGTTTGAAGAAGAACACTGAAGCTTTCTTT	CASSLKKNTEAFF
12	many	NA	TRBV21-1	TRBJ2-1	TGTGCCATCCAGGGATTGGGCAATGAGCAGTTCTTC	CAIQGLGNEQFF
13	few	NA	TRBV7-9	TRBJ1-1	TGTGCCAGCCGGTTGGGCCAATCGGGTGAAGCTTTCTTT	CASRLGQSGEAFF
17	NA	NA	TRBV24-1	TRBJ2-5	TGTGCCACCAGTGATTTTGTTTTGGATAGCGGCCAAGAGACCCAGTACTTC	CATSDFVLDSGQETQYF
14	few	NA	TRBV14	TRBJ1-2	TGTGCCAGCAGCCAGGCGGGGACTACCTATGGCTACACCTTC	CASSQAGTTYGYTF
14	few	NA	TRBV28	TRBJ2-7	TGTGCCAGCAAAAGTCCGGACAGCTCCTACGAGCAGTACTTC	CASKSPDSSYEQYF
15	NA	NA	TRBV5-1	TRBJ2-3	TGCGCCAGCAGCTTGGGTACGGGCTACACAGATACGCAGTATTTT	CASSLGTGYTDTQYF
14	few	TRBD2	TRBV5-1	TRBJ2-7	TGCGCCAGCAGCTTTAGCGGGAACAATTACGAGCAGTACTTC	CASSFSGNNYEQYF
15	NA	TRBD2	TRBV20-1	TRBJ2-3	TGCAGTGCTTGGGGACTAGCGGGAGTGCCAGATACGCAGTATTTT	CSAWGLAGVPDTQYF
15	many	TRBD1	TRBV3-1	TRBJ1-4	TGTGCCAGCAGTCAACAGGGGGCAACTAATGAAAAACTGTTTTTT	CASSQQGATNEKLFF
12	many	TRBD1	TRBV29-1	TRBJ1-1	TGCAGCGTTGAGGGGACAGGGGTTGGAGCTTTCTTT	CSVEGTGVGAFF
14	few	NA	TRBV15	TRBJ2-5	TGTGCCACCAGCAGAGATTTGGCAGCGGAGACCCAGTACTTC	CATSRDLAAETQYF
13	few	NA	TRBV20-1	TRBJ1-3	TGCAGTGCTAGAGATCTGCTCGGAAACACCATATATTTT	CSARDLLGNTIYF
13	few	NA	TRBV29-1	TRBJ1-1	TGCAGCGTTGACTCGGGACCTAACACTGAAGCTTTCTTT	CSVDSGPNTEAFF
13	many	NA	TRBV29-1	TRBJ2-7	TGCAGCGCCGGAGAACTAGGGCCCTACGAGCAGTACTTC	CSAGELGPYEQYF
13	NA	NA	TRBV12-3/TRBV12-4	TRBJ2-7	TGTGCCAGCAGCCCGGACAGATCCTACGAGCAGTACTTC	CASSPDRSYEQYF
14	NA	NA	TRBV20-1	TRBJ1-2	TGCAGTGCTAGAGCTGGCACTTCCTCGTATGGCTACACCTTC	CSARAGTSSYGYTF
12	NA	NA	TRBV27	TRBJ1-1	TGTGCCAGCAGTAGTAGGAACACTGAAGCTTTCTTT	CASSSRNTEAFF
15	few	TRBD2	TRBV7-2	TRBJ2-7	TGTGCCAGCAGCTTAGAAGTAGCGGGAGCCTACGAGCAGTACTTC	CASSLEVAGAYEQYF
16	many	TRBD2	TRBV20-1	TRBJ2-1	TGCAGTGCTGTGGGACTAGCTCTAAACCCTTTCAATGAGCAGTTCTTC	CSAVGLALNPFNEQFF
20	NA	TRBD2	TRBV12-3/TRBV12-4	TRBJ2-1	TGTGCCAGCAGTTTCGAAAAGGGGACTAGCGGGAGGGCCCTCAACAATGAGCAGTTCTTC	CASSFEKGTSGRALNNEQFF
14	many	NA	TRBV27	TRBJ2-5	TGTGCCAGCAGTCCCCTCAGCGAACAAGAGACCCAGTACTTC	CASSPLSEQETQYF
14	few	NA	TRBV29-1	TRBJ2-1	TGCAGCGTTGAATCCATGGGGGCCAACAATGAGCAGTTCTTC	CSVESMGANNEQFF
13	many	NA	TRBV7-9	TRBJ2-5	TGTGCCAGCAGCGGCCTCACAAAAGAGACCCAGTACTTC	CASSGLTKETQYF
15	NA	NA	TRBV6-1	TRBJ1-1	TGTGCCAGCAGTGAAGCGTTTCCAGTGAACACTGAAGCTTTCTTT	CASSEAFPVNTEAFF
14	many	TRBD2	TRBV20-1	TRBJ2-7	TGCAGTGCGGAAGGACTAGCGGGACCCTACGAGCAGTACTTC	CSAEGLAGPYEQYF
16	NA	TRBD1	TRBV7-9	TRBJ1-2	TGTGCCAGCAGCCCCGACCTTGGACAGGGGATCTATGGCTACACCTTC	CASSPDLGQGIYGYTF
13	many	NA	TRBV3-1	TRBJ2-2	TGTGCCAGCAGTAAGACTGGCACCGGGGAGCTGTTTTTT	CASSKTGTGELFF
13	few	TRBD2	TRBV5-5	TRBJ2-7	TGTGCCAGCAGCTTGGGACTAGCACTCGAGCAGTACTTC	CASSLGLALEQYF
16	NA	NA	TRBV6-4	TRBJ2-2	TGTGCCAGCAGTGTCAGGGCTCGAGGGAACACCGGGGAGCTGTTTTTT	CASSVRARGNTGELFF
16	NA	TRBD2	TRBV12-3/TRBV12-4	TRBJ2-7	TGTGCCAGCAGTTCCTCGACTAGCGGGAGACTCTACGAGCAGTACTTC	CASSSSTSGRLYEQYF
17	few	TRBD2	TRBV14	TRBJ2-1	TGTGCCAGCACACCGACTAGCGGACTATTACTACTCAATGAGCAGTTCTTC	CASTPTSGLLLLNEQFF
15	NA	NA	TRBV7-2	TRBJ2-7	TGTGCCAGCAGCTTAGGGGGCGGGGGCACCTACGAGCAGTACTTC	CASSLGGGGTYEQYF
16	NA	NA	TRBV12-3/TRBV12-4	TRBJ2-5	TGTGCCAGCAGTCTCCGGCCCGGGCTACGTGAGGAGACCCAGTACTTC	CASSLRPGLREETQYF
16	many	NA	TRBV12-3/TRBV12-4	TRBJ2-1	TGTGCCAGCAGCCCCCACACGGGACGGGGATACAATGAGCAGTTCTTC	CASSPHTGRGYNEQFF
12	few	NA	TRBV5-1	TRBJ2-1	TGCGCCAGCAGCCGGGACTCCCGTGAGCAGTTCTTC	CASSRDSREQFF
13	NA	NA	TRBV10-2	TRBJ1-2	TGCGCCAGCGTAGGAGGGACCTTCTATGGCTACACCTTC	CASVGGTFYGYTF
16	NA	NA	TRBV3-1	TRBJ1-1	TGTGCCAGCAGCCAAGAAGGCGCAGGGAGGGTCACTGAAGCTTTCTTT	CASSQEGAGRVTEAFF
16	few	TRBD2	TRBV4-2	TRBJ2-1	TGTGCCAGCAGCCAAGGGGCGGCTAGCGGTTACAATGAGCAGTTCTTC	CASSQGAASGYNEQFF
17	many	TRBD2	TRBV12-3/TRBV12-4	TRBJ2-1	TGTGCCAGCAGGGGACTAGCGGGAGGGGGAGCCTACAATGAGCAGTTCTTC	CASRGLAGGGAYNEQFF
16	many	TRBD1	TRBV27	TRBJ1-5	TGTGCCAGCAGTCCCCGGGACAGGAATAGCAATCAGCCCCAGCATTTT	CASSPRDRNSNQPQHF
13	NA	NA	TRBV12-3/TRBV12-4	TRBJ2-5	TGTGCCAGCAGTTGGGGTGGGGCGGAGACCCAGTACTTC	CASSWGGAETQYF